This T cell receptor (beta chain) was identified during a study of cytotoxic CD8 clonotypes in ibrutinib-treated CLL. Study-level information: The patients, about a dozen relapsed/refractory and approximately 15 treatment-naive, included around 17 who were IGHV unmutated. Specimens for response were gathered following a median about twelve months of therapy, spanning 6 to 36.

Investigators sourced about 2.2 micrograms of genomic DNA from cryopreserved PBMCs for TCR beta libraries. With V trimmed by 2 bases and J by 4 bases, 5 bases remained unmatched. This CDR3 contains 15 residues. Germline V gene sequence: CDR1 SGHRS, CDR2 YFSETQ. TCRdb keeps only in-frame clones here, not all; method: immunoSEQ multiplex PCR. Of 40,000 or so clones listed, under 80% are singletons. Study conclusions and caveats: Measured clonality at baseline was greater than in age-matched healthy donors and tracked with circulating CD8+ T-cell counts.

The sample holds one count of this clone. The antigen is undetermined. The sample holds other DNA sequences that translate to the same CDR3. The TCR comes from a human donor with chronic lymphocytic leukemia. Specimen: PBMCs, collected at disease progression, from a patient treated with ibrutinib. The chain couples TRBV5-1 to TRBJ2-5, with 10 bases matching TRBD1. CDR3 loop: CASSFLGQGGETQYF. The CDR3 DNA reads TGCGCCAGCAGCTTCCTCGGACAGGGGGGAGAGACCCAGTACTTC.